This T cell receptor beta chain was observed in a study of regulatory T cells in long-lasting Graves disease. Arm-PCR of CDR3 regions and iRepertoire HTBI primers were used to build TCR beta libraries. Using its own MiXCR run on the multiplex PCR reads, TCRdb lists one record per CDR3 protein. Here the sample spans around 400,000 distinct CDR3 sequences, over 12% being singletons. The CDR3 runs 15 residues. Germline CDR1 MDHEN, CDR2 SYDVKM. V lost 10 bases and J lost 6, with 22 bases in between. Time point denoted: newly diagnosed GD, antithyroid drugs for less than 3 months. Following extraction of RNA from PBMCs, that RNA was used to make the TCR library. This clonotype was seen only a few times. The same data also contributed to another study, on T cells in Graves' hyperthyroidism and ophthalmopathy.

This chain links TRBV28 with TRBJ1-5; no reliable D call. The sequence was obtained from a woman aged 40 to 50 with Graves disease. The material was peripheral blood mononuclear cells (PBMCs), obtained at new diagnosis, from a patient treated with antithyroid drugs. The CDR3 loop is CATRKGPVEVQPQHF. DNA for the CDR3: TGTGCCACCAGGAAGGGTCCCGTAGAGGTTCAGCCCCAGCATTTT.